This entry lists 12 T cell receptor beta chains sequenced from one sample in a study of CD8+CD57+ T cells in acquired aplastic anemia. Patients chosen for sequencing had shown CD8+CD57+ cell expansion by flow cytometry. The template used for profiling TCR beta VDJ and CDR3 was genomic DNA. One entry per CDR3 protein, called by TCRdb with MiXCR from the reads. The table shows 150,000 to 200,000 distinct CDR3 sequences, with roughly 43% occurring only once. Specimen: sorted CD4+, CD8+, or CD8+CD57+ T cells (not recorded which) from PBMCs. The receptors originated from a human donor with aplastic anemia.

Worth noting for this clonotype: Given the absence of the conserved phenylalanine or tryptophan at the CDR3 end, a read error is likely. The CDR3 bases are TGTGCCAGCAGCTTGATCAGGGACTATGGCTACACCTCC. Its protein product is CASSLIRDYGYTS. J is TRBJ1-2 and V is TRBV7-9; D might be TRBD1 (5 bases). The CDR3 length is 13 residues. The V gene lost 3 bases and the J gene lost 3 bases, with 8 bases spanning the gap. Per germline, CDR1 SEHNR and CDR2 FQNEAQ (reference sequence).

This chain links TRBV18 with TRBJ2-1, with 8 bases lining up with TRBD2. V dropped 1 base and J dropped 6; count of bases not matched to a gene: 17. The CDR3 has 19 amino acids. Germline lookup yields CDR1 KGHSH and CDR2 LQKENI. CDR3 residues: CASSPQTSATVLLPNEQFF. For the CDR3, the DNA is TGTGCCAGCTCACCACAGACTAGCGCGACTGTCCTCCTTCCCAATGAGCAGTTCTTC.

This chain connects TRBV10-3 to TRBJ1-1; D is possibly TRBD1 (5 bases). The length of the CDR3 is 13 residues. The V and J ends lost 4 bases and 5 bases respectively, with 11 bases between them. Germline V lookup: CDR1 ENHRY, CDR2 SYGVKD. The chain's CDR3 is CAISVRAGTEAFF. The CDR3 region has the DNA TGTGCCATCAGTGTCAGGGCAGGTACTGAAGCTTTCTTT.

A note on this clonotype: The conserved final phenylalanine or tryptophan is absent from the CDR3, which likely points to a read error. V is TRBV4-1 and J is TRBJ1-1; D gene uncertain. The CDR3 loop spans 15 amino acids. Germline CDR1 MGHRA, CDR2 YSYEKL. V shed 4 bases and J shed 2 bases, with 14 bases lying between them. Here the CDR3 reads CASSPPGVQNTEAFL. CDR3 nucleotides: TGCGCCAGCAGCCCCCCGGGAGTACAAAACACTGAAGCTTTCCTT.

This clonotype was counted many times. The rearrangement joins TRBV14 to TRBJ1-6, with 8 bases identical to TRBD1. The CDR3 is made up of 15 amino acids. CDR1 SGHDN and CDR2 FVKESK come from the germline V gene. V lost 1 base, J lost 7 bases, and 3 bases stayed unmatched. CDR3 coding DNA: TGTGCCAGCAGCCAAGCACAGGGGGGGAATTCACCCCTCCACTTT. Encoded protein: CASSQAQGGNSPLHF.

The rearrangement joins TRBV27 to TRBJ2-2; 8 nucleotides match TRBD1. The length of the CDR3 is 15 residues. CDR1 MNHEY and CDR2 SMNVEV come from the germline V gene (reference sequence). V shed 4 bases, J shed 7 bases, and the junction held 8 bases outside the gene matches. As DNA, the CDR3 is TGTGCCAGCAGTTCGAGACAGGGGATCCTCGGGGAGCTGTTTTTT. This gives the protein CASSSRQGILGELFF.

This clonotype was picked up many times. The J gene is TRBJ2-1, the V gene TRBV5-1, with TRBD2 matching over 8 bases. V lost 4 bases to trimming and J lost 0 bases; unmatched junction nucleotides: 12. This CDR3 spans 18 amino acids. Germline V lookup: CDR1 SGHRS, CDR2 YFSETQ. CDR3 amino acids: CASSPGRFSGISYNEQFF. The CDR3, as DNA: TGCGCCAGCAGCCCGGGACGGTTTAGCGGGATCTCCTACAATGAGCAGTTCTTC.

At least ten counts were recorded for this clonotype. The gene calls are TRBV24-1 and TRBJ2-3, with D possibly TRBD1 on 5 matching bases. Germline-derived CDR1 and CDR2 are KGHDR and SFDVKD. The ends were cut back, 4 bases at V and 4 bases at J, with 11 bases in the middle. The CDR3 spans 14 residues. CDR3 nucleotides: TGTGCCACCAGTGACGCCAGGGCCGCAGATACGCAGTATTTT. Its protein product is CATSDARAADTQYF.

The chain links TRBV24-1 to TRBJ2-1, with D perhaps TRBD2 (5 bases). Germline CDR1 KGHDR, CDR2 SFDVKD. This CDR3 has 13 amino acids. Trimming pared 5 bases from V and 6 bases from J, leaving 10 bases between. The chain's CDR3 is CATSGVGGNEQFF. CDR3 nucleotides: TGTGCCACCAGTGGCGTCGGAGGCAATGAGCAGTTCTTC.

This clonotype showed up many times. V gene TRBV20-1 combines with J gene TRBJ2-7, with 7 bases identical to TRBD2. This CDR3 has 15 amino acids. Germline V CDR1 and CDR2: DFQATT, SNEGSKA (reference sequence). V lost 3 bases and J lost 1; bases outside the gene matches: 9. The CDR3 sequence: CSASGLGGGSYEQYF. CDR3 bases: TGCAGTGCTAGTGGCCTGGGCGGGGGTTCCTACGAGCAGTACTTC.

This clonotype was observed a handful of times. This chain joins TRBV7-9 and TRBJ2-7; D not certain. This CDR3 has 11 amino acids. Per germline, CDR1 SEHNR and CDR2 FQNEAQ (reference sequence). V was pared by 5 bases and J by 7 bases, with 9 bases between. CDR3 nucleotides: TGTGCCAGCAGCCTCGGTGAAGAGCAGTACTTC. This gives the protein CASSLGEEQYF. Drawing the rest from reference TRBV7-9 and TRBJ2-7, the complete variable domain is DTGVSQNPRHKITKRGQNVTFRCDPISEHNRLYWYRQTLGQGPEFLTYFQNEAQLEKSRLLSDRFSAERPKGSFSTLEIQRTEQGDSAMYLCASSLGEEQYFGPGTRLTVT.

This chain joins TRBV5-8 and TRBJ2-6, with D hard to call. CDR3 length: 15 amino acids. CDR1 and CDR2 from the germline V gene are SGHTS and YDEGEE. Trimming cost V 1 base and J 6 bases, with 11 bases left between them. The CDR3 protein is CASSLSPNSANVLTF. CDR3 sequence (DNA): TGTGCCAGCAGCTTGAGCCCCAATTCGGCCAACGTCCTGACTTTC.